Listed below are T cell receptor beta chains from one sample, sequenced in a study of T-cell reconstitution after alpha-beta-depleted transplantation in children. TCRdb reprocessed the PCR reads via MiXCR and lists one record per CDR3 protein. The table shows 350,000 to 500,000 distinct CDR3 sequences, with approximately 41% occurring only once. Sequenced here: PBMCs, sampled before TCRalphabeta/CD19-depleted stem cell transplant. The receptors shown here come from a girl aged 2 to 9 with aplastic anemia, due to receive a stem cell transplant. Each CDR3 is given with its conserved first and last residue. The D gene is left open where the match is weak. Rows may omit the clone size; those that give it use once, few, many or a size class.

TGTGCCAGCAGACAACAGGGCGCCGAGCAGTACTTC	CASRQQGAEQYF	NA	TRBV7-9	TRBJ2-7	NA
TGCGCCAGCAGCTTGGTTCAGCTACGTGGGACCGGGGAGCTGTTTTTT	CASSLVQLRGTGELFF	NA	TRBV5-1	TRBJ2-2	NA
TGTGCCAGCAGCTTGGGCAGGGTAGATCAGCCCCAGCATTTT	CASSLGRVDQPQHF	NA	TRBV5-8	TRBJ1-5	NA
TGTGCCAGCAGCCAGGGGGCGAATACGCAGTATTTT	CASSQGANTQYF	NA	TRBV4-2	TRBJ2-3	once
TGTGCCAGCAGTTTAGGGTCGGGAGGTCGGAATGAGCAGTTCTTC	CASSLGSGGRNEQFF	TRBD2	TRBV28	TRBJ2-1	NA
TGTGCCAGCAGCCCCGTGACAGGGCAATCGGATACGCAGTATTTT	CASSPVTGQSDTQYF	TRBD1	TRBV5-5	TRBJ2-3	NA
TGCGCCAGCCGCCCGGGACTAGCGGTAGATACGCAGTATTTT	CASRPGLAVDTQYF	TRBD2	TRBV5-1	TRBJ2-3	NA
TGCAGTGCTTCCGGGACTATCAGGACCTACAATGAGCAGTTCTTC	CSASGTIRTYNEQFF	TRBD2	TRBV20-1	TRBJ2-1	NA
TGCAGCGTTTTTGTGGCCCCGGGGGGTGAAAAACTGTTTTTT	CSVFVAPGGEKLFF	NA	TRBV29-1	TRBJ1-4	few
TGCAGTGCTACCCAGGGGGGTACTAGCGGGAGAACGGCCTACGAGCAGTACTTC	CSATQGGTSGRTAYEQYF	TRBD2	TRBV20-1	TRBJ2-7	few
TGCAGTGCTCCCGGGCCAGGTCGTTCTGAAGCTTTCTTT	CSAPGPGRSEAFF	NA	TRBV20-1	TRBJ1-1	NA
TGTGCCAGCACCGAAACAGGTCCTGGAACCCAGTACTTC	CASTETGPGTQYF	NA	TRBV6-1	TRBJ2-5	NA
TGTGCCAGCAACGGACTCTGGAGGGAAACCCCGAACACTGAAGCTTTCTTT	CASNGLWRETPNTEAFF	NA	TRBV28	TRBJ1-1	NA
TGTGCCAGCAGCTTGGCGGGAGGGAGCTTCTATGGCTACACCTTC	CASSLAGGSFYGYTF	NA	TRBV5-4	TRBJ1-2	few
TGTGCCAGCAGCCAAGCGGGACTTGAGGGCTATGGCTACACCTTC	CASSQAGLEGYGYTF	NA	TRBV4-2	TRBJ1-2	few
TGCAGTGCCATTATGACAGGGGGAAATGGCTACACCTTC	CSAIMTGGNGYTF	TRBD1	TRBV20-1	TRBJ1-2	once
TGTGCCAGCAGTCCTATACCTTTGGACAGAAACACTGAAGCTTTCTTT	CASSPIPLDRNTEAFF	NA	TRBV6-2/TRBV6-3	TRBJ1-1	NA
TGTGCCAGCAGACAGGGGCACACCGGGGAGCTGTTTTTT	CASRQGHTGELFF	TRBD1	TRBV27	TRBJ2-2	many
TGTGCCAGCACCCGAACTGGGGAAGCTTTCTTT	CASTRTGEAFF	NA	TRBV12-3/TRBV12-4	TRBJ1-1	few
TGTGCCAGCAGACTCGGGCAAGGTTTGGGCGAGCAGTACTTC	CASRLGQGLGEQYF	NA	TRBV27	TRBJ2-7	once
TGTGCCAGCAGTTTGACAACCTCTAGCACAGATACGCAGTATTTT	CASSLTTSSTDTQYF	NA	TRBV12-3/TRBV12-4	TRBJ2-3	few
TGTGCCAGCAGGCGGACAGGGGGAGAATTGAACATTCAGTACTTC	CASRRTGGELNIQYF	TRBD1	TRBV12-3/TRBV12-4	TRBJ2-4	NA
TGTGCCAGCAGCTTAAACAGTCCCCACGAGCAGTACTTC	CASSLNSPHEQYF	NA	TRBV7-9	TRBJ2-7	many
TGCGCCAGCAGCCAAGAAACGGGGCCAGAGGGGTTGTACACTGAAGCTTTCTTT	CASSQETGPEGLYTEAFF	NA	TRBV4-1	TRBJ1-1	NA
TGTGCCAGTAGTATAGCGGGTGAGCAGTTCTTC	CASSIAGEQFF	NA	TRBV19	TRBJ2-1	few
TGTGCCACAAGGAAGACTAGCGGGGGTACCGAGACCCAGTACTTC	CATRKTSGGTETQYF	TRBD2	TRBV15	TRBJ2-5	NA
TGTGCCAGCAGCTTGGTAGGCAGCTCTATGTTTAGCAATCAGCCCCAGCATTTT	CASSLVGSSMFSNQPQHF	NA	TRBV5-5	TRBJ1-5	many
TGTGCCAGCAGGGAAGCCGGGACAGGGGCCGACAATGAGCAGTTCTTC	CASREAGTGADNEQFF	TRBD1	TRBV9	TRBJ2-1	NA
TGCGCCAGCCAGGGGGAGGACTATGGCTACACCTTC	CASQGEDYGYTF	TRBD1	TRBV5-1	TRBJ1-2	NA
TGTGCCAGCAATTTGGGGGAGACCCAGTACTTC	CASNLGETQYF	NA	TRBV6-2/TRBV6-3	TRBJ2-5	few
TGTGCCAGCAGCCCATGGGGACAGGGGATGGGGGACTATGGCTACACCTTC	CASSPWGQGMGDYGYTF	TRBD1	TRBV11-2	TRBJ1-2	many
TGCGCCAGCAGCCTGGGACAGCAGGGGAAGCAGTACTTC	CASSLGQQGKQYF	TRBD1	TRBV5-1	TRBJ2-7	NA
TGCAGCGTTGAAAGGGACAGGGCCGAGACCCAGTACTTC	CSVERDRAETQYF	TRBD1	TRBV29-1	TRBJ2-5	once
TGCGCCAGCGGACCGGGACATGAAACTTTCTTT	CASGPGHETFF	NA	TRBV10-2	TRBJ1-1	NA
TGTGCCAGCAGCCAAGGAGGTGGAGGTCCAATCGACTACGAGCAGTACTTC	CASSQGGGGPIDYEQYF	NA	TRBV4-2	TRBJ2-7	many
TGTGCCACCAGTGATCACCGCACAGATACGCAGTATTTT	CATSDHRTDTQYF	NA	TRBV24-1	TRBJ2-3	NA
TGCAGTGCCCCCTCGGCGACAGGCTACGAGCAGTACTTC	CSAPSATGYEQYF	NA	TRBV20-1	TRBJ2-7	few
TGTGCCACCAGGGACAGAGACACAGATACGCAGTATTTT	CATRDRDTDTQYF	NA	TRBV15	TRBJ2-3	many
TGCAGTGCTAGACGGGAGACCTCCTACGAGCAGTACTTC	CSARRETSYEQYF	NA	TRBV20-1	TRBJ2-7	few
TGCGCCAGCAGGGATACAGGGGTGAACACCGGGGAGCTGTTTTTT	CASRDTGVNTGELFF	TRBD1	TRBV5-1	TRBJ2-2	few
TGCGCCAGCAGCTTGGAGGCAGGGGGCGGCGGCTACACCTTC	CASSLEAGGGGYTF	TRBD1	TRBV5-1	TRBJ1-2	few
TGTGCCATCAGTGGGGGACTAATCGGCACAGATACGCAGTATTTT	CAISGGLIGTDTQYF	TRBD2	TRBV10-3	TRBJ2-3	NA
TGTGCCAGCAGCCAATTAAGTGAAAAACTGTTTTTT	CASSQLSEKLFF	NA	TRBV4-2	TRBJ1-4	many
TGTGCCAGCAGCTCCCTGGGAGGGTACTATGGCTACACCTTC	CASSSLGGYYGYTF	NA	TRBV7-9	TRBJ1-2	many
TGTGCCAGCTCACCTTCCCGGGAAAGCGTCTACGAGCAGTACTTC	CASSPSRESVYEQYF	NA	TRBV18	TRBJ2-7	NA
TGTGCCAGCAGCCAAGGGGGCGGGATTTACTCCTACAATGAGCAGTTCTTC	CASSQGGGIYSYNEQFF	NA	TRBV4-2	TRBJ2-1	NA
TGCGCCAGCAGCTTGGTACGTGCGATAAGGGATGGCTACACCTTC	CASSLVRAIRDGYTF	NA	TRBV5-1	TRBJ1-2	NA
TGCAGTGCCCACGGACAGAGTTCCAATGAGCAGTTCTTC	CSAHGQSSNEQFF	NA	TRBV20-1	TRBJ2-1	many
TGCTGTGCTAGAGATCGGGGAACAGGGGGCGATAGGTATGGCTACACCTTC	CCARDRGTGGDRYGYTF	TRBD1	TRBV20-1	TRBJ1-2	NA
TGTGCCAGCAGTGATAAAACGGCTGAAGCTTTCTTT	CASSDKTAEAFF	NA	TRBV2	TRBJ1-1	many